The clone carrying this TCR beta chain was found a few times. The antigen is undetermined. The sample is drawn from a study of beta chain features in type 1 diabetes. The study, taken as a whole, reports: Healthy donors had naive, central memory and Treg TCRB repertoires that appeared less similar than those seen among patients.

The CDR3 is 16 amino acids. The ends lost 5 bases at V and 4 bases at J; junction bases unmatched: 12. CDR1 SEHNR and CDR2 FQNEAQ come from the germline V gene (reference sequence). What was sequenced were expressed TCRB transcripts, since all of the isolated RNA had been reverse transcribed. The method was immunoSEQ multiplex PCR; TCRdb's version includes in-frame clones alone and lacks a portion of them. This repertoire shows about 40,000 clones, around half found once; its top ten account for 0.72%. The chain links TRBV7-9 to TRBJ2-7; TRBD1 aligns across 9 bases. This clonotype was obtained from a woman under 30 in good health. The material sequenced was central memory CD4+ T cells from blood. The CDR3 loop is CASSLDGTGPLYEQYF. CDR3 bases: TGTGCCAGCAGCCTGGACGGGACAGGGCCCCTTTACGAGCAGTACTTC.